This paragraph reports one TCR beta chain. The data were obtained in a study of healthy donors' naive CD4 and CD8 T cells. Overall study: Donors came from three age groups: 20-25, 40-50 and 60-70 years.

Starting from around 470 ng of total RNA, TCR libraries were made with linear amplification. Each CDR3 protein gets one entry after TCRdb re-called the reads with MiXCR. The table shows 150,000 to 200,000 distinct CDR3 sequences, with around 70% occurring only once. There are 16 residues in the CDR3. Germline V gives CDR1 LGHNA, CDR2 YSLEER. V lost 0 bases and J lost 3, with 13 bases in between. This clonotype was obtained from a pool of human donors in good health; the sample pools cells from several healthy donors. This chain connects TRBV4-3 to TRBJ2-3; possibly TRBD2 for D (6 bases). The specimen was naive CD4+ and CD8+ T cells sorted from blood, pooled from several donors. In DNA form, the CDR3 reads TGCGCCAGCAGCCAAGATCTGGAGGGATGGACAGATACGCAGTATTTT. Residues: CASSQDLEGWTDTQYF.